Following are 27 T cell receptor beta chains from one sample sequenced in a study of blood T cell repertoires in COVID-19. Sequencing was performed with immunoSEQ multiplex PCR; in TCRdb, only in-frame clones are kept and a portion is missing. Of a few hundred thousand clones listed, about 90% are singletons. The material sequenced was peripheral blood. The receptor set was obtained from a woman aged 40 to 49 with acute or convalescent COVID-19.

This sequence joins TRBV2 and TRBJ1-2; no definite D call. V lost 7 bases and J lost 5, with 20 bases in between. The CDR3 totals 15 residues. Germline V gene sequence: CDR1 SNHLY, CDR2 FYNNEI. This chain's CDR3 is CASTREAAFGYGYTF. The CDR3 nucleotides read TGTGCCAGCACGCGGGAGGCGGCGTTCGGGTATGGCTACACCTTC.

CDR3 amino acids: CASSLKRLGSFEQYV. In DNA, the CDR3 is TGTGCCAGCAGCTTAAAGCGGCTGGGCTCCTTCGAGCAGTACGTC. The chain links TRBV11-3 to TRBJ2-7; the D gene is possibly TRBD2 (5 bases). The CDR3 has 15 amino acids. CDR1 is SGHNT, CDR2 YENEEA, per germline.

The chain carries TRBV5-8 and TRBJ2-5; 9 bases fit TRBD1. The CDR3 contains 16 residues. The germline V gene has CDR1 SGHTS and CDR2 YDEGEE. After removal of 5 bases from V and 0 bases from J, the junction contained 8 bases not matched to a gene. The CDR3: CASRPLDRGNQETQYF. The CDR3 DNA is TGTGCCAGCAGACCATTGGACAGGGGAAACCAAGAGACCCAGTACTTC.

The rearrangement joins TRBV7-8 to TRBJ2-1; 12 nucleotides align to TRBD2. The CDR3 covers 15 residues. CDR1 SGHVS and CDR2 FQNEAQ come from the germline V gene. J gave up 3 bases and V 5 bases, and 2 bases lay outside the gene matches. Here the CDR3 DNA reads TGTGCCAGCAGCGCTAGCGGGGGGGGCTACAATGAGCAGTTCTTC. Translation: CASSASGGGYNEQFF.

This clone was recorded only once. V is TRBV2 and J is TRBJ1-2, with D tentatively TRBD1 (6 bases). The CDR3 runs to 13 residues. V was pared by 11 bases and J by 5 bases, with 18 bases between. CDR1 is SNHLY and CDR2 is FYNNEI in the germline V gene. The CDR3 DNA reads as TGTGCCGAGGACAGCGGGAAGGGTTATGGCTACACCTTC. Protein product: CAEDSGKGYGYTF.

The chain joins TRBV9 to TRBJ2-5, with D perhaps TRBD1 (5 bases). Deletions cut 0 bases from V and 5 bases from J, with 14 bases between. CDR1 and CDR2 from the germline V gene are SGDLS and YYNGEE. The length of the CDR3 is 15 residues. The CDR3 protein is CASSVVSQGGETQYF. In DNA, the CDR3 is TGTGCCAGCAGCGTAGTGAGTCAGGGTGGGGAGACCCAGTACTTC.

This sequence joins TRBV7-3 and TRBJ1-1; 10 bases line up with TRBD1. V lost 5 bases and J lost 5; bases outside the gene matches: 8. From germline, CDR1 is SGHTA and CDR2 FQGTGA. The CDR3 is 15 amino acids. Here the CDR3 DNA reads TGTGCCAGCAGCAGGGGGACAGGGGCGGAGACTGAAGCTTTCTTT. This translates into CASSRGTGAETEAFF.

The chain has TRBV5-4 and TRBJ2-3; D uncertain. The germline V gene encodes CDR1 SGHNT and CDR2 YYREEE (reference sequence). CDR3 size: 14 residues. The V gene lost 4 bases and the J gene lost 4 bases, with 13 bases spanning the gap. The CDR3 DNA follows: TGTGCCAGCAGCCCCCGAGCGTTGGCAGATACGCAGTATTTT. Amino acids: CASSPRALADTQYF.

CDR3 sequence reads: CASSLTGFNQPQHF. The CDR3 DNA follows: TGTGCCAGCAGCTTAACAGGGTTTAATCAGCCCCAGCATTTT. The chain links TRBV7-9 to TRBJ1-5; TRBD1 might be the D (6 bases). Germline V gene lookup returns CDR1 SEHNR and CDR2 FQNEAQ (reference sequence). The CDR3 is 14 amino acids. V was trimmed by 2 bases and J by 4 bases, leaving 9 bases between them.

This chain joins TRBV18 and TRBJ2-2, with D unresolved. The CDR3 runs 17 residues. The V end was cut by 1 base, the J end by 7 bases, with 19 bases between. Per the germline V gene, CDR1 is KGHSH and CDR2 is LQKENI. CDR3 nucleotides: TGTGCCAGCTCACCACGTGTCGGCTCTAAAACGGGCGGGGAGCTGTTTTTT. As protein: CASSPRVGSKTGGELFF.

This clone was observed a handful of times. The chain carries TRBV4-1 and TRBJ2-1; possibly TRBD2 for D (5 bases). V was cut by 1 base and J by 6 bases, with 16 bases left in between. CDR3 length: 16 residues. Germline values: CDR1 MGHRA, CDR2 YSYEKL. This chain's CDR3 is CASSQGWGRAGNEQFF. In DNA form, the CDR3 reads TGCGCCAGCAGCCAAGGTTGGGGTAGGGCGGGCAATGAGCAGTTCTTC.

The table lists this clone with a count of one. This rearrangement joins TRBV3-1 (or the pseudogene TRBV3-2) to TRBJ1-1; 7 nucleotides align to TRBD1. The CDR3 contains 14 residues. Germline CDR1 and CDR2: LGHDT and YNNKEL (reference sequence). V was clipped by 2 bases and J by 7 bases; unmatched bases: 7. The CDR3 DNA is TGTGCCAGCAGCCAAAGACAGGGTCGGAGTGAAGCTTTCTTT. Translated: CASSQRQGRSEAFF.

This clone was recorded only once. This rearrangement joins TRBV9 to TRBJ2-3, with 10 bases lining up with TRBD1. The J segment lost 4 bases and the V segment lost 3 bases, leaving 8 bases of the junction unmatched. Germline lookup yields CDR1 SGDLS and CDR2 YYNGEE. The CDR3 spans 16 residues. The CDR3 spells CASSDRDRGWADTQYF. The CDR3 coding sequence is TGTGCCAGCAGCGACCGGGACAGGGGTTGGGCAGATACGCAGTATTTT.

This clone was seen just once. This chain connects TRBV6-5 to TRBJ1-1; D may be TRBD1 (5 bases). V gave up 8 bases and J gave up 7 bases, with 17 bases separating them. Germline lookup yields CDR1 MNHEY and CDR2 SVGAGI. The CDR3 is 13 amino acids. This CDR3 is CASQIGRGYEAFF. In DNA form, the CDR3 reads TGTGCCAGCCAGATAGGAAGGGGCTATGAAGCTTTCTTT.

The genes are TRBV11-2 and TRBJ1-1; perhaps TRBD1 as D (6 bases). V was pared by 2 bases and J by 5 bases, with 12 bases between. The length of the CDR3 is 14 residues. Germline V gene lookup returns CDR1 SGHAT and CDR2 FQNNGV. In nucleotides, the CDR3 is TGTGCCAGCAGCTTACTGGGGGCGCGGACTGAAGCTTTCTTT. Translation: CASSLLGARTEAFF.

This chain uses TRBV9 with TRBJ1-6; no clear D. Germline CDR1 SGDLS, CDR2 YYNGEE. Trimming stripped 3 bases from V and 8 bases from J, with 9 bases between. CDR3 length: 13 amino acids. The CDR3 DNA sequence: TGTGCCAGCAGCGAGCGCTCCGATTCACCCCTCCACTTT. It codes for CASSERSDSPLHF.

In nucleotides, the CDR3 is TGCGCCAGCAGCGCCGGACTAGCGGGGGAGAAGACCCAGTACTTC. It translates to CASSAGLAGEKTQYF. The chain couples TRBV5-1 to TRBJ2-5; 13 nucleotides match TRBD2. Per the germline V gene, CDR1 is SGHRS and CDR2 is YFSETQ. V shed 4 bases and J 6 bases; nucleotides not matched to a gene: 6. The CDR3 covers 15 residues.

This clone occurred once. J is TRBJ2-3 and V is TRBV12-3 or TRBV12-4; maybe TRBD2 (6 bases). V shed 6 bases and J shed 9 bases, with 10 bases lying between them. The CDR3 runs 11 residues. The CDR3 DNA sequence: TGTGCCAGCAGGCAGCGGGTCACGCAGTATTTT. It specifies CASRQRVTQYF.

The rearrangement links TRBV19 to TRBJ1-5; TRBD1 matches 9 bases. Trimming took 3 bases from V and 1 from J; bases not matched to a gene: 1. The CDR3 covers 15 residues. CDR1 is LNHDA, CDR2 SQIVND, per germline (reference sequence). The CDR3 region has the DNA TGTGCCAGTAGTATTGGACAGGGGAGCAATCAGCCCCAGCATTTT. It codes for CASSIGQGSNQPQHF.

This sequence joins TRBV28 and TRBJ2-1; the D gene is possibly TRBD1 (5 bases). The CDR3 totals 16 residues. The germline gives CDR1 MDHEN, CDR2 SYDVKM. Between the trimmed V and J ends, which lost 6 bases and 0 bases, there was a span of 15 bases. The CDR3 nucleotides are TGTGCCAGCAGGGGATTGGGGCCGAGCTCCTACAATGAGCAGTTCTTC. Amino acid sequence: CASRGLGPSSYNEQFF.

This chain connects TRBV25-1 to TRBJ1-3, with 8 bases lining up with TRBD1. Germline trimming cut 2 bases from V and 2 bases from J; bases unmatched to any gene: 5. This CDR3 has 16 residues. Germline CDR1 MGHDK, CDR2 SYGVNS. This CDR3 reads CASSEQGAFTGNTIYF. In DNA form, the CDR3 reads TGTGCCAGCAGTGAACAGGGGGCATTCACTGGAAACACCATATATTTT.

The chain recombines TRBV15 with TRBJ1-2; D gene uncertain. The CDR3 totals 15 residues. Trimming removed 0 bases from V and 2 bases from J, with 10 bases in between. Germline CDR1 LNHNV, CDR2 YYDKDF (reference sequence). The DNA for the CDR3 is TGTGCCACCAGCAGAGATTACGGGGTGAACTATGGCTACACCTTC. This codes for CATSRDYGVNYGYTF.

V gene TRBV30 combines with J gene TRBJ1-4, with D perhaps TRBD1 (6 bases). The CDR3 loop spans 15 amino acids. The V gene's germline CDR1 is GTSNPN and CDR2 SVGIG (reference sequence). V lost 4 bases and J lost 7, with 19 bases in between. CDR3 in amino acids: CAWKPSRGKSEKLFF. CDR3 sequence (DNA): TGTGCCTGGAAACCCTCCAGGGGAAAGAGTGAAAAACTGTTTTTT.

The rearrangement links TRBV7-9 to TRBJ2-5; tentative D call: TRBD1 (6 bases). Trimming left V 1 base short and J 2 bases short, with 11 bases between. This CDR3 is built from 15 residues. Germline CDR1 is SEHNR and CDR2 is FQNEAQ (reference sequence). In nucleotides, the CDR3 is TGTGCCAGCAGCTTAGGCTTAGGGGGTCAAGAGACCCAGTACTTC. Protein sequence: CASSLGLGGQETQYF.

The genes are TRBV6-2 or TRBV6-3 and TRBJ1-6; D is uncertain. Deletions cut 2 bases from V and 5 bases from J, with 13 bases between. From germline, CDR1 is MNHEY and CDR2 SVGEGT. The CDR3 extends over 16 amino acids. The CDR3 region is CASSYPTGLHNSPLHF. The CDR3, as DNA: TGTGCCAGCAGTTACCCTACTGGGCTTCATAATTCACCCCTCCACTTT.

This clone was detected only a few times. The chain is built from TRBV30 and TRBJ1-2, with TRBD1 matching 7 bases. The junction had 4 bases not matched to a gene; V was cut back by 0 bases and J by 6 bases. The CDR3 covers 13 residues. Germline loops: CDR1 GTSNPN, CDR2 SVGIG (reference sequence). The chain's CDR3 is CAWSVGQGDGYTF. CDR3 coding DNA: TGTGCCTGGAGTGTAGGTCAGGGGGATGGCTACACCTTC.

The V gene is TRBV10-2, the J gene TRBJ1-1, with D possibly being TRBD1 (5 bases). The germline CDR1 and CDR2 sequences are WSHSY and SAAADI. V was pared by 2 bases and J by 4 bases, with 8 bases between. The CDR3 contains 13 residues. CDR3 sequence (DNA): TGCGCCAGCAGTGAGGGGGGAGGCACTGAAGCTTTCTTT. Its protein product is CASSEGGGTEAFF.